These T cell receptor beta chains were read from a single sample in a study of graft-versus-host responses after intestinal transplantation. These TCRs' antigens remain unknown. Only in-frame clones appear in the TCRdb table, and some are missing; sequencing was by immunoSEQ multiplex PCR. Among approximately 81,000 clones listed, about nine tenths were seen once. The source was unstimulated CD8+ T cells sorted from spleen or lymph node cells, collected before transplant. The receptors here all came from a human donor who was the organ donor for an intestinal transplant. Each CDR3 is given with its conserved first and last residue. Fields, in order: clone size, V gene, D gene, J gene, CDR3 protein, CDR3 DNA. A D gene is named only where the DNA matches it firmly. The size field is filled for only some rows; it gives once, few, many or a size class.

abundance: NA
v_gene: TRBV4-1
d_gene: TRBD2
j_gene: TRBJ2-1
CDR3aa: CASSQAGGLTYNEQFF
CDR3nt: TGCGCCAGCAGCCAAGCGGGGGGGCTTACCTACAATGAGCAGTTCTTC

abundance: NA
v_gene: TRBV5-1
d_gene: NA
j_gene: TRBJ2-7
CDR3aa: CASSLYRYRYRGHEQYF
CDR3nt: TGCGCCAGCAGCCTATATAGATACAGGTACCGGGGCCACGAGCAGTACTTC

abundance: once
v_gene: TRBV4-1
d_gene: TRBD1
j_gene: TRBJ1-5
CDR3aa: CASSHGTGGMISNQPQHF
CDR3nt: TGCGCCAGCAGTCACGGGACAGGGGGAATGATCAGCAATCAGCCCCAGCATTTT

abundance: NA
v_gene: TRBV27
d_gene: NA
j_gene: TRBJ1-6
CDR3aa: CASKAGMNSPLHF
CDR3nt: TGTGCCAGCAAGGCGGGGATGAATTCACCCCTCCACTTT

abundance: few
v_gene: TRBV15
d_gene: NA
j_gene: TRBJ2-6
CDR3aa: CATSREAGANVLTF
CDR3nt: TGTGCCACATCCAGGGAGGCTGGGGCCAACGTCCTGACTTTC

abundance: NA
v_gene: TRBV6-5
d_gene: TRBD2
j_gene: TRBJ2-2
CDR3aa: CASSLTSGGPTGELFF
CDR3nt: TGTGCCAGCAGTTTGACTAGCGGGGGACCCACCGGGGAGCTGTTTTTT

abundance: NA
v_gene: TRBV19
d_gene: TRBD1
j_gene: TRBJ1-5
CDR3aa: CASSIGTGSSNQPQHF
CDR3nt: TGTGCCAGTAGTATAGGGACAGGGAGCAGCAATCAGCCCCAGCATTTT

abundance: NA
v_gene: TRBV30
d_gene: NA
j_gene: TRBJ1-1
CDR3aa: CAWSITLNTEAFF
CDR3nt: TGTGCCTGGAGTATCACACTGAACACTGAAGCTTTCTTT

abundance: NA
v_gene: TRBV4-1
d_gene: TRBD1
j_gene: TRBJ2-7
CDR3aa: CASSHYSGQTVDEQYF
CDR3nt: TGCGCCAGCAGCCATTACTCGGGACAGACGGTGGACGAGCAGTACTTC

abundance: NA
v_gene: TRBV27
d_gene: TRBD1
j_gene: TRBJ2-1
CDR3aa: CASSLLGQGLNQQFF
CDR3nt: TGTGCCAGCAGTTTATTGGGACAGGGATTAAACCAGCAGTTCTTC

abundance: NA
v_gene: TRBV5-5
d_gene: NA
j_gene: TRBJ2-2
CDR3aa: CASSFSSGADTGELFF
CDR3nt: TGTGCCAGCAGCTTCAGTTCGGGAGCGGACACCGGGGAGCTGTTTTTT

abundance: NA
v_gene: TRBV7-3
d_gene: TRBD2
j_gene: TRBJ2-7
CDR3aa: CASSLGGGYEQYF
CDR3nt: TGTGCCAGCAGCTTAGGGGGGGGCTACGAGCAGTACTTC

abundance: once
v_gene: TRBV29-1
d_gene: NA
j_gene: TRBJ2-1
CDR3aa: CSAIIRGNEQFF
CDR3nt: TGCAGCGCAATTATTCGGGGGAATGAGCAGTTCTTC

abundance: NA
v_gene: TRBV27
d_gene: NA
j_gene: TRBJ1-5
CDR3aa: CASSLYGGGWGQPQHF
CDR3nt: TGTGCCAGCAGTTTATACGGAGGTGGGTGGGGTCAGCCCCAGCATTTT

abundance: NA
v_gene: TRBV5-1
d_gene: NA
j_gene: TRBJ1-1
CDR3aa: CASSPSQVDTEAFF
CDR3nt: TGCGCCAGCTCCCCCTCACAGGTCGACACTGAAGCTTTCTTT

abundance: NA
v_gene: TRBV9
d_gene: NA
j_gene: TRBJ2-5
CDR3aa: CASSVMAGEQETQYF
CDR3nt: TGTGCCAGCAGCGTAATGGCGGGCGAACAAGAGACCCAGTACTTC

abundance: once
v_gene: TRBV10-2
d_gene: NA
j_gene: TRBJ2-3
CDR3aa: CASSELDVRTDTQYF
CDR3nt: TGCGCCAGCAGTGAATTGGACGTTCGCACAGATACGCAGTATTTT

abundance: once
v_gene: TRBV15
d_gene: TRBD1
j_gene: TRBJ1-5
CDR3aa: CATSRVGTGGNQPQHF
CDR3nt: TGTGCCACCAGCAGAGTGGGGACAGGGGGGAATCAGCCCCAGCATTTT

abundance: NA
v_gene: TRBV5-6
d_gene: NA
j_gene: TRBJ1-1
CDR3aa: CASSPEIFITGETEAFF
CDR3nt: TGTGCCAGCAGCCCGGAAATTTTTATTACGGGAGAGACTGAAGCTTTCTTT

abundance: NA
v_gene: TRBV4-1
d_gene: TRBD1
j_gene: TRBJ1-2
CDR3aa: CASSHGQGYGYTF
CDR3nt: TGCGCCAGCAGCCACGGACAGGGGTATGGCTACACCTTC